This record looks at one T cell receptor beta chain sequence and its context. The table lists this clonotype with a few counts. The target of this receptor is not known. No base quality information exists; no much larger clone differs at one position. This specimen's treatment or condition label, per the study, means: allogeneic hematopoietic cell transplantation with graft depleted of TCRalphabeta T cells and CD19 B cells. The transplant recipients were children given TCRalphabeta/CD19-depleted allogeneic hematopoietic cell grafts. The sample is drawn from a study of T-cell reconstitution after alpha-beta-depleted transplantation in children listed by TCRdb under 2016. The study in broad terms: Using TCR repertoire profiling, the study quantitatively followed how T-cell immune reconstitution unfolded in children after TCRalphabeta/CD19-depleted allogeneic hematopoietic cell transplantation.

Results the study describes overall, beyond this receptor: In some patients, the high TCRbeta diversity seen at day 60 was put down to recipient T cells and intrathymic progenitors that had survived conditioning. Over the following months the frequencies of hyperexpanded clones went down, and after one year T-cell counts and TCRbeta diversity were mostly credited to newly produced T cells. About two months after transplant, the apparently early recovery of alphabetaT-cell counts reportedly depended on just several hundred clones that had expanded rapidly and came from non-depleted graft cells.

Receptor amplification or capture employed PCR. The run used an Illumina HiSeq 2500. To normalize quantification of the TCRbeta repertoire, the TCR libraries were built with molecular barcoding that relied on unique molecular identifiers. TCRdb reworked the public reads: Q25 trimming with fastp, MiXCR clone assembly, productive beta chains retained. Rows with one shared CDR3 protein collapse into an entry with the most common genes and DNA. Present in this sample are a few hundred thousand distinct CDR3 sequences, under 30% of which were seen just once. The biggest ten clones account for about 4.8% of the sample. The sample was PBMCs, mostly from graft donor cells, taken 360 days after TCRalphabeta/CD19-depleted stem cell transplant. This sequence originates from a female patient younger than 10 who had a stem cell transplant for congenital amegakaryocytic thrombocytopenia, so the T cells may come from the graft donor.

The CDR3 protein is CASSVDRRTTYEQFF. The DNA sequence is as follows: TGTGCCAGCAGCGTCGACAGGCGTACAACCTATGAGCAGTTCTTC. The chain links TRBV11-2 with TRBJ2-1; perhaps TRBD1 is the D gene, with 6 bases matching. The CDR3 measures 15 amino acids from cysteine to phenylalanine. Only CDR3 DNA remains: 45 bases, in frame from the first base. CDR1 and CDR2 are read off the germline V gene as SGHAT and FQNNGV. V is cut by 5 bases and J by 8 bases, and the space between the germline ends is 19 bases. The variable domain in full, with residues beyond the CDR3 obtained from the reference TRBV11-2 and TRBJ2-1 genes, is EAGVAQSPRYKIIEKRQSVAFWCNPISGHATLYWYQQILGQGPKLLIQFQNNGVVDDSQLPKDRFSAERLKGVDSTLKIQPAKLEDSAVYLCASSVDRRTTYEQFFGPGTRLTVL.